The sequence of this T cell receptor beta chain was determined in a study of blood T cell repertoires in COVID-19. Study-wide background: The study drew acute and convalescent COVID-19 samples from the United States, Italy and Spain.

CDR3 length: 13 residues. Trimming shortened V by 4 bases and J by 5 bases, and 11 bases separated the two germline ends. The germline V gene encodes CDR1 MNHEY and CDR2 SVGAGI. Those enrolled, adults aged roughly 18 to 95 years, came from roughly 22 US areas. Study processing details: Researchers report that nucleated cell counts were estimated from reference gene primer amplification. Generated by immunoSEQ multiplex PCR, the TCRdb table keeps only in-frame clones and is missing some. V, J and clone size are taken as reported in that table, and D and trimming were inferred from the DNA itself. This table has approximately 300,000 clones, nearly 90% appearing once.

This chain links TRBV6-5 with TRBJ2-5; D might be TRBD1 (6 bases). This TCR was recovered from a woman aged 18-35 years with acute COVID-19. The sample taken for sequencing was PBMCs or T cells enriched from blood (not recorded which). The CDR3 loop reads CASSFTGHETQYF. In nucleotides, the CDR3 is TGTGCCAGCAGTTTCACAGGGCACGAGACCCAGTACTTC.